Following are 28 T cell receptor beta chains from one sample sequenced in a study of shared clonotypes between healthy human individuals (dated by TCRdb to about 2020). The library was prepared using the immunoSEQ multiplex PCR assay. The clones in this table, taken by TCRdb from immuneACCESS, are in-frame only. Not every clone is retained; where verified, under half of the shortfall comes from an unresolved V gene, and the cause of the rest is unknown. For this sample there are about 610,000 clones; approximately 97% appear just once. Of the sample, about 0.057% is held by the ten largest clones. The sequencing sample was made of naive CD4+ T cells sorted from blood. Explained via the paper, the cell subset or site label denotes: CD45RA+ positively selected. The receptors originated from a woman aged 30 to 39 in good health.

This chain joins TRBV2 and TRBJ2-7; a weak D match, TRBD2 (5 bases). V was cut by 3 bases and J by 3 bases, with 15 bases left in between. This CDR3 is 15 amino acids long. From germline, CDR1 is SNHLY and CDR2 FYNNEI. Here the CDR3 reads CASSDPGSGVYEQYF. The CDR3 region has the DNA TGTGCCAGCAGTGATCCGGGAAGTGGAGTCTACGAGCAGTACTTC.

The V and J genes are TRBV18 and TRBJ1-5, with D unclear. Trimming stripped 3 bases from V and 2 bases from J, with 11 bases between. The length of the CDR3 is 15 residues. CDR1 is KGHSH, CDR2 LQKENI, per germline. CDR3: CASSPGVRGNQPQHF. The CDR3, as DNA: TGTGCCAGCTCACCTGGGGTTAGGGGCAATCAGCCCCAGCATTTT.

The V and J genes are TRBV15 and TRBJ2-3, with a weak D call TRBD1 (5 bases). The V gene's germline CDR1 is LNHNV and CDR2 YYDKDF (reference sequence). The CDR3 totals 14 residues. The V and J ends lost 1 base and 7 bases respectively, with 12 bases between them. In nucleotides, the CDR3 is TGTGCCACCAGCAGAGGGGGCCTTGTAAATACGCAGTATTTT. It translates to CATSRGGLVNTQYF.

The chain combines TRBV5-1 with TRBJ2-5; D uncertain. Trimming pared 5 bases from V and 5 bases from J, leaving 16 bases between. The CDR3 is 14 residues long. Germline CDR1 reads SGHRS; CDR2 reads YFSETQ. The CDR3 DNA sequence: TGCGCCAGCAGTTGGAGACCCACGGATGAGACCCAGTACTTC. Translating gives CASSWRPTDETQYF.

This clone occurred once. The chain links TRBV7-9 to TRBJ2-1; the D gene is possibly TRBD2 (6 bases). CDR3 length: 15 residues. Germline V gene sequence: CDR1 SEHNR, CDR2 FQNEAQ (reference sequence). Between the trimmed V and J ends, which lost 1 base and 10 bases, there was a span of 17 bases. The CDR3: CASSLGPSGVGEQFF. The DNA for the CDR3 is TGTGCCAGCAGCTTAGGTCCCTCGGGGGTCGGGGAGCAGTTCTTC.

The chain combines TRBV4-1 with TRBJ2-2; 9 nucleotides align to TRBD2. The J segment lost 4 bases and the V segment lost 4 bases, leaving 13 bases of the junction unmatched. The CDR3 has 18 residues. Per germline, CDR1 MGHRA and CDR2 YSYEKL. As DNA, the CDR3 is TGCGCCAGCAGCCCCGGGACTCAGGCTAGCGGGATCACCGGGGAGCTGTTTTTT. Amino acid sequence: CASSPGTQASGITGELFF.

The chain couples TRBV18 to TRBJ2-7, with D maybe TRBD2 (6 bases). V was trimmed by 6 bases and J by 2 bases, leaving 14 bases between them. This CDR3 is built from 14 residues. Germline V lookup: CDR1 KGHSH, CDR2 LQKENI. CDR3 in DNA: TGTGCCAGCTCCCAACGGGGACTCCCCTACGAGCAGTACTTC. This translates into CASSQRGLPYEQYF.

The J gene is TRBJ1-6, the V gene TRBV7-9; D remains unclear. The CDR3 sequence is 12 residues long. Germline values: CDR1 SEHNR, CDR2 FQNEAQ (reference sequence). V was cut by 4 bases and J by 8 bases, with 6 bases left in between. The CDR3 protein is CASSSSYSPLHF. The CDR3 DNA reads TGTGCCAGCAGCTCCAGCTATTCACCCCTCCACTTT.

The chain couples TRBV7-9 to TRBJ2-1; the D gene is possibly TRBD1 (6 bases). With 5 bases removed from V and 8 bases from J, the gap between germline ends came to 13 bases. CDR3 length: 13 residues. Germline assignment: CDR1 SEHNR and CDR2 FQNEAQ (reference sequence). The CDR3 nucleotides read TGTGCCAGCAGCCGAAACAGGGCGTATGAGCAGTTCTTC. Residues: CASSRNRAYEQFF.

In DNA, the CDR3 is TGCAGCTTCGGACAGCGGGAGACCCAGTACTTC. Translating gives CSFGQRETQYF. The chain has TRBV29-1 and TRBJ2-5; a possible D gene is TRBD1 (6 bases). CDR3 length equals 11 residues. Between the trimmed V and J ends, which lost 8 bases and 5 bases, there was a span of 12 bases. Germline lookup yields CDR1 SQVTM and CDR2 ANQGSEA. Supplemented by reference TRBV29-1 and TRBJ2-5, the full variable domain reads SAVISQKPSRDICQRGTSLTIQCQVDSQVTMMFWYRQQPGQSLTLIATANQGSEATYESGFVIDKFPISRPNLTFSTLTVSNMSPEDSSIYLCSFGQRETQYFGPGTRLLVL.

Only one count was recorded for this clone. The V call is TRBV29-1, the J call TRBJ2-1; TRBD2 matches at 7 bases. Germline lookup yields CDR1 SQVTM and CDR2 ANQGSEA. With 7 bases clipped from V and 0 bases from J, the junction kept 6 bases outside the gene matches. CDR3 length equals 14 residues. CDR3 region: CSESSGSSYNEQFF. The CDR3 nucleotides read TGCAGCGAGTCTAGCGGAAGCTCCTACAATGAGCAGTTCTTC.

This clone has a single count. The rearrangement links TRBV18 to TRBJ2-2; 7 bases line up with TRBD2. Germline-derived CDR1 and CDR2 are KGHSH and LQKENI. V lost 4 bases and J lost 4; bases outside the gene matches: 18. This CDR3 is 19 amino acids long. DNA for the CDR3: TGTGCCAGCTCACTAAACCCTACACGGCCCCAGCGGGGCACCGGGGAGCTGTTTTTT. It specifies CASSLNPTRPQRGTGELFF.

The chain employs TRBV30 and TRBJ1-5; 7 nucleotides match TRBD1. The germline V gene has CDR1 GTSNPN and CDR2 SVGIG (reference sequence). The J segment lost 3 bases and the V segment lost 2 bases, leaving 7 bases of the junction unmatched. This CDR3 has 15 residues. In nucleotides, the CDR3 is TGTGCCTGGAGTTTCACGGGACAGTTCAATCAGCCCCAGCATTTT. It translates to CAWSFTGQFNQPQHF.

Only one count was recorded for this clone. The chain couples TRBV7-9 to TRBJ2-7; 7 positions match TRBD2. The CDR3 is 14 amino acids. Germline V gives CDR1 SEHNR, CDR2 FQNEAQ (reference sequence). Trimming cost V 5 bases and J 4 bases; bases outside gene matches: 8. The CDR3 coding sequence is TGTGCCAGCAGCGCTGGGGGGGGAAATTACGAGCAGTACTTC. Translating it yields CASSAGGGNYEQYF.

The genes are TRBV19 and TRBJ1-5, with a possible D match to TRBD1 (6 bases). CDR1 LNHDA and CDR2 SQIVND come from the germline V gene (reference sequence). The V gene lost 7 bases and the J gene lost 5 bases, with 15 bases spanning the gap. This CDR3 region has 14 residues. The CDR3 sequence is CASIPGRGDQPQHF. DNA for the CDR3: TGTGCCAGTATCCCGGGGAGGGGGGATCAGCCCCAGCATTTT.

Details on this clone: Other DNA sequences in the sample encode the same CDR3. The CDR3 DNA reads TGCGCCAGCAGCTTGGATAGCTCCTACAATGAGCAGTTCTTC. Translating it yields CASSLDSSYNEQFF. The V call is TRBV5-1, the J call TRBJ2-1, with unresolved D. CDR1 is SGHRS, CDR2 YFSETQ, per germline. This CDR3 is built from 14 residues. Trimming pared 0 bases from V and 0 bases from J, leaving 4 bases between.

The J gene is TRBJ1-1, the V gene TRBV6-1; a possible D gene is TRBD1 (6 bases). V was shortened by 2 bases and J by 5 bases, with 18 bases between the two germline ends. The CDR3 covers 16 residues. Germline lookup yields CDR1 MNHNS and CDR2 SASEGT. Here the CDR3 DNA reads TGTGCCAGCAGTGAAACCCTGATGGGGGCGGTAACTGAAGCTTTCTTT. It encodes CASSETLMGAVTEAFF.

V gene TRBV30 combines with J gene TRBJ1-2; 7 bases are a match to TRBD1. The germline V gene encodes CDR1 GTSNPN and CDR2 SVGIG (reference sequence). V shed 0 bases, J shed 4 bases, and the junction held 8 bases outside the gene matches. The CDR3 extends over 15 amino acids. CDR3 amino acids: CAWSVQGLILYGYTF. In nucleotides, the CDR3 is TGTGCCTGGAGTGTACAGGGGCTTATTCTCTATGGCTACACCTTC.

This clone came up once. V gene TRBV9 combines with J gene TRBJ2-3; D may be TRBD1 or TRBD2 (6 bases each). Germline loops: CDR1 SGDLS, CDR2 YYNGEE. V lost 0 bases to trimming and J lost 0 bases, with 11 bases between them. This CDR3 is built from 16 residues. CDR3 region: CASSVAGAMSTDTQYF. The CDR3 DNA follows: TGTGCCAGCAGCGTAGCGGGGGCGATGAGCACAGATACGCAGTATTTT.

The chain employs TRBV28 and TRBJ2-1, with a possible D match to TRBD2 (6 bases). V was shortened by 5 bases and J by 4 bases, with 15 bases between the two germline ends. The length of the CDR3 is 15 residues. CDR1 and CDR2 (germline): MDHEN, SYDVKM. CDR3 sequence (DNA): TGTGCCAGCAGTCCCGGGACTCCCGAGTACAATGAGCAGTTCTTC. Translating gives CASSPGTPEYNEQFF.

The chain carries TRBV19 and TRBJ2-7; no clear D gene. V was pared by 2 bases and J by 4 bases, with 9 bases between. CDR3 length: 13 residues. CDR1 is LNHDA, CDR2 SQIVND, per germline (reference sequence). The CDR3 here is CASSILVGYEQYF. DNA of the CDR3: TGTGCCAGTAGTATACTGGTCGGTTACGAGCAGTACTTC. Together with reference TRBV19 and TRBJ2-7, the CDR3 gives the full variable domain: DGGITQSPKYLFRKEGQNVTLSCEQNLNHDAMYWYRQDPGQGLRLIYYSQIVNDFQKGDIAEGYSVSREKKESFPLTVTSAQKNPTAFYLCASSILVGYEQYFGPGTRLTVT.

Worth noting for this clone: Other DNA sequences in the sample encode the same CDR3. CDR3: CASSLTGRGYTF. In DNA, the CDR3 is TGTGCCAGCAGTCTGACAGGTCGTGGCTACACCTTC. This sequence joins TRBV28 and TRBJ1-2; TRBD1 might be the D (6 bases). V was shortened by 5 bases and J by 7 bases, with 11 bases between the two germline ends. The germline V gene encodes CDR1 MDHEN and CDR2 SYDVKM. This CDR3 comprises 12 residues.

The genes are TRBV13 and TRBJ1-2, with no clear D. The CDR3 extends over 13 amino acids. Germline V CDR1 and CDR2: PRHDT, FYEKMQ (reference sequence). V was shortened by 6 bases and J by 7 bases, with 15 bases between the two germline ends. Here the CDR3 reads CASSSQPTSGYTF. For the CDR3, the DNA is TGTGCCAGCAGTTCCCAGCCTACGTCTGGCTACACCTTC.

The CDR3 protein is CASSLFSASGLTDTQYF. CDR3 DNA sequence: TGTGCCAGCAGCTTATTTTCGGCTAGCGGGCTCACAGATACGCAGTATTTT. The genes are TRBV7-9 and TRBJ2-3, with TRBD2 matching over 8 bases. Germline V gene sequence: CDR1 SEHNR, CDR2 FQNEAQ (reference sequence). There are 17 residues in the CDR3. Trimming took 2 bases from V and 2 from J; bases not matched to a gene: 9.

The chain employs TRBV28 and TRBJ2-1, with D possibly called TRBD1 or TRBD2 (5 bases each). CDR3 length: 13 residues. Germline values: CDR1 MDHEN, CDR2 SYDVKM. Trimming shortened V by 3 bases and J by 12 bases, and 15 bases separated the two germline ends. The CDR3 nucleotides are TGTGCCAGCAGTTTCGTTAGGGGTGGGAGGCAGTTCTTC. Translating it yields CASSFVRGGRQFF.

This rearrangement joins TRBV28 to TRBJ1-2; 7 bases fit TRBD1. CDR1 is MDHEN and CDR2 is SYDVKM in the germline V gene. With V trimmed by 2 bases and J by 4 bases, 7 bases remained unmatched. The CDR3 totals 15 residues. CDR3 in DNA: TGTGCCAGCAGTTTACCAGGGGGACCCACCTATGGCTACACCTTC. It translates to CASSLPGGPTYGYTF.

The chain has TRBV5-1 and TRBJ1-6; 10 bases are a match to TRBD1. The CDR3 covers 15 residues. Germline V gene sequence: CDR1 SGHRS, CDR2 YFSETQ. V lost 4 bases and J lost 7; bases outside the gene matches: 5. The CDR3 DNA reads TGCGCCAGCAGCGTAACGGGACAGGGGAATTCACCCCTCCACTTT. It yields the protein CASSVTGQGNSPLHF.

The chain uses TRBV4-2 and TRBJ1-5; D may be TRBD1 (5 bases). This CDR3 has 14 amino acids. Trimming pared 0 bases from V and 11 bases from J, leaving 14 bases between. Germline CDR1 LGHNA, CDR2 YNFKEQ. The CDR3 is CASSQDGAYLAQHF. For the CDR3, the DNA is TGTGCCAGCAGCCAAGACGGGGCCTACCTGGCCCAGCATTTT.